What follows are 32 T cell receptor beta chains derived from one specimen sequenced in a study of T cells in Graves' hyperthyroidism and ophthalmopathy (dated by TCRdb to 2018 to 2020). Receptors were amplified or captured by multiplex PCR. For sequencing, an Illumina HiSeq 2000 was employed. The TCR beta CDR3 regions were amplified from the RNA transcripts. The TCR CDR3 was subjected to a first round of RT-PCR using the HTBI primer set and the Qiagen OneStep RT-PCR kit. TCRdb itself trimmed the public reads at Q25 with fastp, ran MiXCR and retained productive beta chains. A single entry per CDR3 protein holds the most common genes and DNA from its merged rows. For this sample the table gives around 440,000 distinct CDR3 sequences, of which less than 20% were detected only once. Jointly, the top ten make up over 7.5% of the sample. Sequenced: blood. These receptors came from a woman between 18 and 30 years old with Graves' hyperthyroidism.

This clonotype has a count of ten or more. The genes are TRBV12-3 or TRBV12-4 and TRBJ2-4, with 16 bases fitting TRBD2. Trimming took 7 bases from V and 1 from J; bases not matched to a gene: 10. CDR3 length equals 19 residues. This CDR3 is CASTTGGLAGGRAKNIQYF. CDR3 coding DNA: TGTGCCAGCACCACAGGGGGACTAGCGGGGGGGCGGGCCAAAAACATTCAGTACTTC.

This clonotype appeared many times. This chain uses TRBV5-1 with TRBJ2-2; the D is unclear. The CDR3 is made up of 15 amino acids. Trimming took off 6 bases at V and 1 base at J, with 13 bases between the two ends. Germline assignment: CDR1 SGHRS and CDR2 YFSETQ. The CDR3 DNA reads as TGCGCCAGCACCCTCCTAGGAAGGAACACCGGGGAGCTGTTTTTT. Protein sequence: CASTLLGRNTGELFF.

This clonotype has at least ten counts. V is TRBV3-1 and J is TRBJ2-7; D is unclear. Per germline, CDR1 LGHDT and CDR2 YNNKEL (reference sequence). The CDR3 is 12 amino acids. Between the trimmed V and J ends, which lost 0 bases and 5 bases, there was a span of 5 bases. CDR3 loop: CASSQEGHEQYF. Written as DNA, the CDR3 is TGTGCCAGCAGCCAAGAGGGCCACGAGCAGTACTTC.

This clonotype has just a few counts. The V call is TRBV7-9, the J call TRBJ2-1; 11 bases agree with TRBD2. CDR3 length equals 15 residues. Germline V CDR1 and CDR2: SEHNR, FQNEAQ (reference sequence). With 8 bases clipped from V and 6 bases from J, the junction kept 9 bases outside the gene matches. CDR3 sequence: CASGVTSGSTNEQFF. The CDR3 DNA is TGTGCCAGCGGCGTAACTAGCGGGAGCACCAATGAGCAGTTCTTC.

The sample holds many counts of this clonotype. The chain combines TRBV7-9 with TRBJ2-7; D may be TRBD1 or TRBD2 (5 bases each). The CDR3 length is 16 residues. V lost 5 bases to trimming and J lost 2 bases, with 19 bases between them. Germline V gene sequence: CDR1 SEHNR, CDR2 FQNEAQ (reference sequence). CDR3 in amino acids: CASSGTGTEKAYEQYF. CDR3 nucleotide sequence: TGTGCCAGCAGCGGTACCGGGACCGAGAAAGCCTACGAGCAGTACTTC.

At least ten counts were recorded for this clonotype. The chain couples TRBV12-3 or TRBV12-4 to TRBJ1-2; TRBD1 might be the D (5 bases). V was cut by 3 bases and J by 1 base, with 18 bases left in between. The CDR3 runs 17 residues. The CDR3 DNA sequence: TGTGCCAGCAGTTTGCAGGGAATACGTGCTAATAACTATGGCTACACCTTC. It codes for CASSLQGIRANNYGYTF.

Worth noting for this clonotype: In this CDR3 the conserved last residue, phenylalanine or tryptophan, is missing, so a read error is likely. V gene TRBV7-9 combines with J gene TRBJ2-2; 8 bases fit TRBD2. The CDR3 consists of 15 residues. Germline-derived CDR1 and CDR2 are SEHNR and FQNEAQ (reference sequence). With V trimmed by 4 bases and J by 6 bases, 7 bases remained unmatched. The CDR3 DNA reads as TGTGCCAGCAGCTCAAGCGGGAGAGTGGCCGGGGAGCTGTTTCTT. Protein sequence: CASSSSGRVAGELFL.

The V call is TRBV12-5, the J call TRBJ2-5, with D maybe TRBD2 (5 bases). This CDR3 has 11 amino acids. The ends were cut back, 6 bases at V and 9 bases at J, with 11 bases in the middle. Germline V gene lookup returns CDR1 LGHNT and CDR2 FRNRAP. This CDR3 reads CASGDFGAQYF. The CDR3 DNA reads as TGTGCTAGTGGGGACTTCGGGGCCCAGTACTTC.

This clonotype was seen many times. The V and J genes are TRBV24-1 and TRBJ1-2; 7 bases align to TRBD1. The V segment lost 4 bases and the J segment 3 bases; nucleotides outside the gene matches: 4. Germline CDR1 is KGHDR and CDR2 is SFDVKD. The CDR3 runs to 14 residues. The CDR3 nucleotides are TGTGCCACCAGTGACCCCGGACAGGACTATGGCTACACCTTC. As protein: CATSDPGQDYGYTF.

The chain carries TRBV5-4 and TRBJ2-3; 11 positions agree with TRBD2. V gave up 4 bases and J gave up 4 bases; unmatched junction bases: 8. The CDR3 sequence is 16 residues long. Germline V gene sequence: CDR1 SGHNT, CDR2 YYREEE (reference sequence). The CDR3 DNA sequence: TGTGCCAGCAGCACCCCGACTAGCGGGGCTGCAGATACGCAGTATTTT. This gives the protein CASSTPTSGAADTQYF.

In its sample, this clonotype was seen many times. This chain links TRBV6-5 with TRBJ1-5, with D possibly being TRBD1 (5 bases). The CDR3 is 16 amino acids. CDR1 MNHEY and CDR2 SVGAGI come from the germline V gene. V was clipped by 0 bases and J by 6 bases, with 15 bases between them. The CDR3, as DNA: TGTGCCAGCAGTTACTCTGGGTCGGGGGTCGTTCAGCCCCAGCATTTT. Amino acids: CASSYSGSGVVQPQHF.

This clonotype was recorded at least ten times. This rearrangement joins TRBV2 to TRBJ2-1; 10 bases match TRBD2. The CDR3 has 13 amino acids. Germline CDR1 reads SNHLY; CDR2 reads FYNNEI. The trim removed 6 bases at V and 4 bases at J, leaving 0 bases unmatched. This chain's CDR3 is CASRLAGYNEQFF. CDR3 coding DNA: TGTGCCAGCAGACTAGCGGGATACAATGAGCAGTTCTTC.

V usage is TRBV5-1 and J usage is TRBJ2-7; possibly TRBD2 for D (6 bases). The end of the DNA is better explained by TRBJ2-1, so the J call may be wrong. Germline-derived CDR1 and CDR2 are SGHRS and YFSETQ. This CDR3 spans 14 amino acids. In DNA, the CDR3 is TGCGCCAGCAGCCCCGACGGGAGATCCTACGAGCAGTTCTTC. This sequence encodes CASSPDGRSYEQFF.

This clonotype was counted a few times. The gene calls are TRBV25-1 and TRBJ2-1; possibly TRBD1 or TRBD2 for D (6 bases each). Germline assignment: CDR1 MGHDK and CDR2 SYGVNS. V dropped 10 bases and J dropped 0 bases, with 13 bases sitting between them. The CDR3 covers 14 residues. The CDR3 DNA is TGTGCCACCCAAGGGGGGTACTCCTACAATGAGCAGTTCTTC. Its protein product is CATQGGYSYNEQFF.

Of note for this clonotype: This may be a read error: a much more frequent sequence differs by one nucleotide. V and J are TRBV2 and TRBJ1-5; a weak D match, TRBD1 (5 bases). This CDR3 contains 12 residues. The germline gives CDR1 SNHLY, CDR2 FYNNEI. Trimming pared 7 bases from V and 9 bases from J, leaving 13 bases between. The CDR3 sequence: CASMAAGVPQHF. CDR3 nucleotide sequence: TGTGCCAGCATGGCGGCGGGGGTGCCCCAGCATTTT. Filled out from reference TRBV2 and TRBJ1-5, the complete variable domain reads EPEVTQTPSHQVTQMGQEVILRCVPISNHLYFYWYRQILGQKVEFLVSFYNNEISEKSEIFDDQFSVERPDGSNFTLKIRSTKLEDSAMYFCASMAAGVPQHFGDGTRLSIL.

This chain connects TRBV25-1 to TRBJ2-1; maybe TRBD2 (7 bases). Trimming took off 6 bases at V and 2 bases at J, with 11 bases between the two ends. Germline values: CDR1 MGHDK, CDR2 SYGVNS. CDR3 length: 14 amino acids. CDR3 amino acids: CASRWGGPYNEQFF. Here the CDR3 DNA reads TGTGCCAGCAGGTGGGGGGGCCCCTACAATGAGCAGTTCTTC.

This clonotype was detected many times. V gene TRBV25-1 combines with J gene TRBJ1-5; maybe TRBD1 (6 bases). Trimming took off 6 bases at V and 5 bases at J, with 11 bases between the two ends. CDR1 is MGHDK and CDR2 is SYGVNS in the germline V gene. The CDR3 loop spans 13 amino acids. The CDR3: CASSGQPYQPQHF. For the CDR3, the DNA is TGTGCCAGCAGCGGACAGCCTTATCAGCCCCAGCATTTT.

A remark on this clonotype: Germline and junction disagree at one end, which may indicate a read error. This chain uses TRBV24-1 with TRBJ2-1; 9 nucleotides line up with TRBD2. This CDR3 spans 18 amino acids. Germline V gene lookup returns CDR1 KGHDR and CDR2 SFDVKD. CDR3 bases: TGTACCACGAGCCTCTCGGGAGGACTAGCGATCTCCTGCAATGAGCAGTTCTTC. Protein sequence: CTTSLSGGLAISCNEQFF.

This clonotype was detected a few times. The chain carries TRBV9 and TRBJ2-1, with 8 bases fitting TRBD2. Looked up from germline, CDR1 is SGDLS and CDR2 is YYNGEE. The CDR3 has 13 amino acids. Trimming cost V 4 bases and J 7 bases; bases outside gene matches: 4. This chain's CDR3 is CASSNGLANEQFF. The CDR3 DNA follows: TGTGCCAGCAGCAACGGACTAGCTAATGAGCAGTTCTTC.

The chain is built from TRBV2 and TRBJ2-5; TRBD2 matches 13 bases. Germline V gives CDR1 SNHLY, CDR2 FYNNEI. V gave up 8 bases and J gave up 7 bases; unmatched junction bases: 10. This CDR3 region has 15 residues. The CDR3 sequence is CASAGLAGAGGTQYF. Written as DNA, the CDR3 is TGTGCCAGCGCCGGACTAGCGGGGGCGGGGGGGACCCAGTACTTC.

This chain joins TRBV5-1 and TRBJ1-3; D ambiguous. This CDR3 is built from 17 residues. V was pared by 4 bases and J by 0 bases, with 17 bases between. Germline CDR1 SGHRS, CDR2 YFSETQ. The CDR3 DNA is TGCGCCAGCAGCCCGACGCCGCAACAGAGCTCTGGAAACACCATATATTTT. Encoded protein: CASSPTPQQSSGNTIYF.

This clonotype was picked up a small number of times. With a much larger clone just one base away, this may be a read error. The CDR3 protein is CAITDRTRENIGELFF. The CDR3 coding sequence is TGTGCCATCACCGACAGGACGAGAGAGAACATCGGGGAGCTGTTTTTT. The chain recombines TRBV10-3 with TRBJ2-2; maybe TRBD1 (6 bases). The CDR3 is made up of 16 amino acids. The germline gives CDR1 ENHRY, CDR2 SYGVKD.

This clonotype was counted only a few times. The V call is TRBV20-1, the J call TRBJ2-3, with 7 bases lining up with TRBD2. CDR3 size: 16 residues. Germline V lookup: CDR1 DFQATT, CDR2 SNEGSKA (reference sequence). The J segment lost 1 base and the V segment lost 5 bases, leaving 12 bases of the junction unmatched. The CDR3 coding sequence is TGCAGTGCTCTGAGCGGGACTCTAGACGGCACAGATACGCAGTATTTT. Amino acid sequence: CSALSGTLDGTDTQYF.

This clonotype was counted many times. This chain links TRBV6-1 with TRBJ2-2; 7 bases map to TRBD2. The CDR3 runs 16 residues. In germline, CDR1 is MNHNS, CDR2 SASEGT. The trim removed 7 bases at V and 0 bases at J, leaving 8 bases unmatched. The CDR3 DNA sequence: TGTGCCAGCACCGACTTTAGCGGGTCGAACACCGGGGAGCTGTTTTTT. It encodes CASTDFSGSNTGELFF.

This clonotype was picked up many times. V and J are TRBV5-5 and TRBJ1-2, with TRBD1 identical over 7 bases. V lost 3 bases to trimming and J lost 0 bases; unmatched junction nucleotides: 8. Per germline, CDR1 SGHKS and CDR2 YYEKEE (reference sequence). The CDR3 covers 16 residues. The CDR3 sequence is CASSSLETGTNYGYTF. CDR3 coding DNA: TGTGCCAGCAGCTCCCTCGAGACAGGGACTAACTATGGCTACACCTTC.

This clonotype was seen ten or more times. The V and J genes are TRBV20-1 and TRBJ1-1, with D perhaps TRBD1 (5 bases). The CDR3 runs 13 residues. V lost 6 bases and J 1 base, leaving 12 bases between the germline ends. Germline V CDR1 and CDR2: DFQATT, SNEGSKA (reference sequence). The CDR3 here is CSAGDGGNTEAFF. The CDR3 nucleotides read TGCAGTGCCGGGGATGGGGGGAACACTGAAGCTTTCTTT.

The rearrangement links TRBV28 to TRBJ2-1, with a possible D match to TRBD2 (6 bases). The CDR3 consists of 15 residues. Trimming cost V 9 bases and J 4 bases, with 19 bases left between them. CDR1 is MDHEN, CDR2 SYDVKM, per germline. The CDR3 here is CASRLDLARYNEQFF. DNA of the CDR3: TGTGCCAGTCGACTAGATCTAGCGCGATACAATGAGCAGTTCTTC.

This clonotype was picked up many times. This chain links TRBV7-9 with TRBJ2-7; TRBD2 agrees at 8 bases. The CDR3 has 16 residues. Germline-derived CDR1 and CDR2 are SEHNR and FQNEAQ (reference sequence). Trimming at V came to 0 bases and at J to 3 bases, leaving 7 bases not matched to a gene. CDR3 amino acids: CASSLARGSGGYEQYF. CDR3 DNA sequence: TGTGCCAGCAGCTTAGCGCGGGGCAGCGGGGGCTACGAGCAGTACTTC.

There are many counts of this clonotype. The chain employs TRBV11-3 and TRBJ1-1; D not certain. CDR3 length equals 16 residues. From germline, CDR1 is SGHNT and CDR2 YENEEA. V was trimmed by 1 base and J by 3 bases, leaving 15 bases between them. CDR3 sequence reads: CASSLGVSTADTEAFF. The CDR3 DNA sequence: TGTGCCAGCAGCTTAGGAGTATCAACGGCGGACACTGAAGCTTTCTTT.

CDR3 coding DNA: TGCAGTGCTAGAATGAGCGGAGAGCAGTTCTTC. As protein: CSARMSGEQFF. This chain connects TRBV20-1 to TRBJ2-1; a possible D gene is TRBD2 (5 bases). This CDR3 is built from 11 residues. V was shortened by 2 bases and J by 10 bases, with 9 bases between the two germline ends. Germline-derived CDR1 and CDR2 are DFQATT and SNEGSKA (reference sequence).

The sample holds many counts of this clonotype. The chain couples TRBV6-1 to TRBJ2-5; 8 nucleotides align to TRBD1. Germline V gene sequence: CDR1 MNHNS, CDR2 SASEGT. The ends lost 0 bases at V and 5 bases at J; junction bases unmatched: 8. This CDR3 has 16 residues. The CDR3 loop reads CASSEAQGQGAETQYF. CDR3 nucleotides: TGTGCCAGCAGTGAAGCGCAAGGACAGGGAGCGGAGACCCAGTACTTC.

The chain joins TRBV5-6 to TRBJ1-3, with D uncertain. Germline CDR1 reads SGHDT; CDR2 reads YYEEEE. The CDR3 contains 13 residues. Trimming cost V 4 bases and J 2 bases, with 7 bases left between them. The CDR3 loop is CASSRPPGNTIYF. CDR3 nucleotides: TGTGCCAGCAGCCGGCCTCCTGGAAACACCATATATTTT. The full variable domain, completed using reference TRBV5-6 and TRBJ1-3, is DAGVTQSPTHLIKTRGQQVTLRCSPKSGHDTVSWYQQALGQGPQFIFQYYEEEERQRGNFPDRFSGHQFPNYSSELNVNALLLGDSALYLCASSRPPGNTIYFGEGSWLTVV.